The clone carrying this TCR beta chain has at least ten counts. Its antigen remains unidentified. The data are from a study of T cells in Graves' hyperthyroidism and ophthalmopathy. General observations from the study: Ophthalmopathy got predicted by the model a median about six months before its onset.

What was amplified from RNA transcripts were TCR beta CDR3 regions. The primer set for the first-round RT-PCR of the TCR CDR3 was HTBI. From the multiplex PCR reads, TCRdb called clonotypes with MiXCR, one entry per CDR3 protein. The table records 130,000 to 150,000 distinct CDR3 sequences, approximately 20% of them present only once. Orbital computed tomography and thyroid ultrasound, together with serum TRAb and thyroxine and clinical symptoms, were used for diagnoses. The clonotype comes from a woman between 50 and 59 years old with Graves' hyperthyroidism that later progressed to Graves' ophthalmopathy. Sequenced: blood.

The CDR3 DNA reads TGTGCCAGCAATCAGGGGACCGTGAACACTGAAGCTTTCTTT. Residues: CASNQGTVNTEAFF. The V and J genes are TRBV28 and TRBJ1-1, with D tentatively TRBD1 (6 bases). This CDR3 spans 14 amino acids. Trimming took off 7 bases at V and 0 bases at J, with 12 bases between the two ends. Per the germline V gene, CDR1 is MDHEN and CDR2 is SYDVKM.